This entry concerns a single TCR beta chain. Its antigen target is currently unknown. Per-nucleotide qualities are absent, and no much larger clonotype sits a single base away. This sample also contains other DNA sequences that code for the same CDR3. The immunoSEQ Assay, a bias-controlled multiplex PCR, was used to amplify TCRbeta CDR3 regions from genomic DNA. The published analysis was carried out like this. The number of nucleated cells in each sample was estimated by amplification of reference gene primers within the assay. To quantify the absolute abundance of each unique TCRbeta CDR3 rearrangement, sequence reads were collapsed and filtered. For each sample, productive Simpson clonality was calculated as the square root of Simpson's diversity index over productive rearrangements. TCRdb retrieved this table from immuneACCESS and kept in-frame rearrangements only. Not all clones are present; in checked studies, unresolved V genes account for under half, and no reason is known for the remainder. From that table come the V and J calls and clone size; the DNA was used to work out D and trimming. In all, the sample holds hundreds of thousands of clones, and 88% of those were seen once. In total, the top ten clones hold under 0.95% of the sample.

The source of the sample is a study of blood T cell repertoires in COVID-19 (dated by TCRdb to 2020 to 2021). At the level of the whole study: Collaborator samples came from the United States, Italy and Spain and covered acute and convalescent phases of COVID-19. The prospective study material was composed of cDNA or gDNA derived from T cells, B-cell-depleted T cells, or PBMCs. The dataset comprised deeply sampled blood TCRbeta repertoires from subjects exposed to, actively infected with, or recovered from COVID-19. The repertoires were released in a freely available public database intended as a resource for research on the immune response to SARS-CoV-2. Samples were obtained from the ongoing ImmuneRACE study (first 160 participants) and from approximately 1,200 subjects provided by 6 global collaborators. Nearly every sample came with metadata listing a de-identified subject ID, COVID-19 status, age in years and sex. Where available, HLA class I and class II types were taken from metadata supplied by the sample provider and were not determined by assay-based typing. General findings and caveats noted by the study authors: The amount of clinical and demographic metadata varied by source and participant and was provided uncurated.

According to the germline V gene, CDR1 reads KGHSH and CDR2 reads LQKENI. Measured from the cysteine to the phenylalanine, the CDR3 is 13 residues long. CDR3 DNA only is kept here, 39 bases in frame from base 1. Trimming accounts for 2 bases at V and 2 bases at J, while the number of junction bases matched to no gene is 0. The collaborating institutions used their own protocols to collect whole blood in K2EDTA tubes. For TCRbeta analysis, collaborators shipped samples in one of three forms: frozen whole blood, isolated PBMCs, or DNA extracted from either of those sample types. The chain is made from TRBV18 and TRBJ2-7; TRBD1 agrees with 7 junctional bases. Sequenced input: peripheral blood. This TCR came from a woman aged 25 to 45 with acute or convalescent COVID-19. The DNA sequence reads TGTGCCAGCTCACCAACAGGGGCCTACGAGCAGTACTTC. Its coded protein is CASSPTGAYEQYF.